This TCR beta chain emerged from a study of naive and memory T cell subsets. Germline values: CDR1 SGHTA, CDR2 FQGNSA. V lost 6 bases to trimming and J lost 0 bases, with 9 bases between them. This CDR3 has 14 residues. Cells stained for CD3, CD4, CD8, CD45RA, CD27 and viability were sorted into four CD45RA/CD27 subsets. An equimolar mix of two oligonucleotides served as the beta constant-region primer for TRBC1 and TRBC2. TCRdb independently ran MiXCR on the UMI-ligation and nested PCR reads; one entry per CDR3 protein. The sample yields tens of thousands of distinct CDR3 sequences, about 14% seen once.

The TCR comes from a human donor in good health. The rearrangement joins TRBV7-2 to TRBJ1-3; a possible D gene is TRBD1 (6 bases). The sequenced sample consisted of effector memory CD4+ T cells from blood. Documented subset: effector memory, CD45RA- CD27-. CDR3 bases: TGTGCCAGCAGAGGGGGGGGCTCTGGAAACACCATATATTTT. Amino acid sequence: CASRGGGSGNTIYF.